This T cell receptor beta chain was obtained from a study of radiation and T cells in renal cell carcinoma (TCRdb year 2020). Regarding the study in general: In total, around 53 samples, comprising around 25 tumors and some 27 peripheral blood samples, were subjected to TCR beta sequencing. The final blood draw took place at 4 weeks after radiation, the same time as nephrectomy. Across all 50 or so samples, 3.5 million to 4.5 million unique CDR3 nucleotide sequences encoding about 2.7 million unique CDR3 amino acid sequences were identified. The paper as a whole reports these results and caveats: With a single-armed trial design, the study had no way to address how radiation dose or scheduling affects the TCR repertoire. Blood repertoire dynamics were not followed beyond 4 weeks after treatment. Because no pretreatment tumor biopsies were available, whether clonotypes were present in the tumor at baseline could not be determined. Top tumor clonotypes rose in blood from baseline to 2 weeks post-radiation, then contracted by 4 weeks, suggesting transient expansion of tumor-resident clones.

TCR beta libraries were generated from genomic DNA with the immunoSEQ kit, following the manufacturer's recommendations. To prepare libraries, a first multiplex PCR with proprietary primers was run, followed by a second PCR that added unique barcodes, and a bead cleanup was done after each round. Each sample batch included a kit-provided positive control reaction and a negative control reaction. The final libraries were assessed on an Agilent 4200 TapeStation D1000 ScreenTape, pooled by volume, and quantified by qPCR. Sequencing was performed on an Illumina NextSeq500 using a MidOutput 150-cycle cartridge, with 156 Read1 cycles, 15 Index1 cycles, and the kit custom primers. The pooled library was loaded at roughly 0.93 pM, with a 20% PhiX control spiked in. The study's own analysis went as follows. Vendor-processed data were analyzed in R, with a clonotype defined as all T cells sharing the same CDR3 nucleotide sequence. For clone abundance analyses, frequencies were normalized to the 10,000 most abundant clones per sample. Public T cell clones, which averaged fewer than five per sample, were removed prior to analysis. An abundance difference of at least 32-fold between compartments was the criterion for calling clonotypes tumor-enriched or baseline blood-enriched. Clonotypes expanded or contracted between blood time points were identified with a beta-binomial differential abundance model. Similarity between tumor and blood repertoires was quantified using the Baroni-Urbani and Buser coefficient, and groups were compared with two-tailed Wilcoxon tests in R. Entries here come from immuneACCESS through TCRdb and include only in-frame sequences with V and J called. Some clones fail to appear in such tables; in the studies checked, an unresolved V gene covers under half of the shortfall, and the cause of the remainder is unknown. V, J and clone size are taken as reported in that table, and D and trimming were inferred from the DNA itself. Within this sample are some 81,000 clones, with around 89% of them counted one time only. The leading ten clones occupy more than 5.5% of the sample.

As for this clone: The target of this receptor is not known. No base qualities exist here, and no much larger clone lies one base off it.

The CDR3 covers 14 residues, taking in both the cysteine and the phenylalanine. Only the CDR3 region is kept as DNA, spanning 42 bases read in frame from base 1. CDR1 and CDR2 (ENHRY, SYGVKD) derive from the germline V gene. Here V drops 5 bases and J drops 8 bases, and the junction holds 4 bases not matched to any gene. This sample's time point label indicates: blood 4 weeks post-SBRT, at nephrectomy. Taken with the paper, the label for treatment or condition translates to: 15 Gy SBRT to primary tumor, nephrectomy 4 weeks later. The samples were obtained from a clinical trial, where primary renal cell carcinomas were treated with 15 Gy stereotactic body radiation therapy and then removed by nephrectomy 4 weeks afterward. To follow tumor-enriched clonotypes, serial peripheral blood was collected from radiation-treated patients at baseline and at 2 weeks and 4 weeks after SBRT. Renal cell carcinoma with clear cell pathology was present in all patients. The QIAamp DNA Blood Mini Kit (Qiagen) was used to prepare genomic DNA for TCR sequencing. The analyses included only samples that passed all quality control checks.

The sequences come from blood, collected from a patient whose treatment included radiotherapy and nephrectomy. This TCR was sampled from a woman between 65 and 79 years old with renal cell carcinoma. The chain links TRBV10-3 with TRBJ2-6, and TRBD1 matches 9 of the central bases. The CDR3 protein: CAISPGTGPNVLTF. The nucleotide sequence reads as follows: TGTGCCATCAGTCCCGGGACAGGGCCCAACGTCCTGACTTTC.